The 31 T cell receptor beta chains below come from one sample, sequenced in a study of blood T cell repertoires in COVID-19. Clones were read by immunoSEQ multiplex PCR, and TCRdb kept only the in-frame ones, dropping some. The data contain 150,000 to 200,000 clones, around 80% of them singletons. Sequences were obtained from PBMCs or T cells enriched from blood (not recorded which). The receptors here all came from a man aged 60 to 69 who had been exposed to COVID-19.

This clone has a count of ten or more. The rearrangement links TRBV19 to TRBJ2-7; 8 bases match TRBD1. The CDR3 sequence is 15 residues long. J was trimmed by 3 bases and V by 6 bases; bases with no gene match: 10. Per the germline V gene, CDR1 is LNHDA and CDR2 is SQIVND (reference sequence). CDR3 DNA: TGTGCCAGTAGCCCCGGACAGGGAGTCGGCTACGAGCAGTACTTC. Translated: CASSPGQGVGYEQYF. The full variable domain, completed using reference TRBV19 and TRBJ2-7, is DGGITQSPKYLFRKEGQNVTLSCEQNLNHDAMYWYRQDPGQGLRLIYYSQIVNDFQKGDIAEGYSVSREKKESFPLTVTSAQKNPTAFYLCASSPGQGVGYEQYFGPGTRLTVT.

This clone came up once. V gene TRBV23-1 combines with J gene TRBJ2-7; D unclear. TRBV23-1 is an open reading frame, and its role is uncertain. V lost 3 bases to trimming and J lost 2 bases, with 8 bases between them. The CDR3 has 13 amino acids. The CDR3 region has the DNA TGCGCCAGCAGTCATTCAGAACCCTACGAGCAGTACTTC. This codes for CASSHSEPYEQYF.

The chain combines TRBV27 with TRBJ2-1, with 12 bases identical to TRBD2. From germline, CDR1 is MNHEY and CDR2 SMNVEV (reference sequence). Losses at the gene ends were 4 bases for V and 7 bases for J; bases not matched to a gene: 8. CDR3 size: 16 residues. The CDR3 coding sequence is TGTGCCAGCAGTTCGCGCTTGCTAGCGGGAGGGAATGAGCAGTTCTTC. Amino acid sequence: CASSSRLLAGGNEQFF.

The rearrangement uses TRBV11-3 and TRBJ2-1, with 8 bases aligning to TRBD1. The germline CDR1 and CDR2 sequences are SGHNT and YENEEA. The CDR3 has 15 amino acids. The V gene end was trimmed by 2 bases and the J gene end by 9 bases; junction bases not matched to a gene: 9. The CDR3, as DNA: TGTGCCAGCAGCTTAAAAACAGGGGGTACGGCTGAGCAGTTCTTC. This translates into CASSLKTGGTAEQFF.

The CDR3 loop is CASSVGGGAGLLNEQFF. In DNA form, the CDR3 reads TGTGCCAGCAGCGTAGGAGGTGGGGCGGGACTATTAAATGAGCAGTTCTTC. The rearrangement joins TRBV9 to TRBJ2-1, with TRBD2 matching over 7 bases. Unmatched junction bases numbered 13, after V lost 0 bases and J lost 7 bases. The CDR3 is made up of 17 amino acids. The V gene's germline CDR1 is SGDLS and CDR2 YYNGEE.

The V gene is TRBV19, the J gene TRBJ2-1; 11 bases are shared with TRBD2. Looked up from germline, CDR1 is LNHDA and CDR2 is SQIVND (reference sequence). There are 18 residues in the CDR3. J was trimmed by 6 bases and V by 3 bases; bases with no gene match: 13. The CDR3 region is CASSITSGSNLRINEQFF. The CDR3 DNA reads as TGTGCCAGTAGTATTACTAGCGGGAGCAACCTAAGGATCAATGAGCAGTTCTTC. The entire variable domain, with the rest obtained from reference TRBV19 and TRBJ2-1, is as follows: DGGITQSPKYLFRKEGQNVTLSCEQNLNHDAMYWYRQDPGQGLRLIYYSQIVNDFQKGDIAEGYSVSREKKESFPLTVTSAQKNPTAFYLCASSITSGSNLRINEQFFGPGTRLTVL.

This clone was counted between two and nine times. The V gene is TRBV12-5, the J gene TRBJ1-6; D is unclear. The CDR3 has 15 residues. Germline V gene sequence: CDR1 LGHNT, CDR2 FRNRAP. V dropped 1 base and J dropped 9 bases, with 13 bases sitting between them. The CDR3 region has the DNA TGTGCTAGTGGTTTGGACCGGCGGGAAAGTTCACCCCTCCACTTT. This sequence encodes CASGLDRRESSPLHF.

This clone was recorded once. This rearrangement joins TRBV5-4 to TRBJ1-4; D not certain. Germline V gene sequence: CDR1 SGHNT, CDR2 YYREEE (reference sequence). The CDR3 spans 15 residues. Trimming left V 1 base short and J 6 bases short, with 13 bases between. The CDR3 region has the DNA TGTGCCAGCAGCTTGAAGTTGGTCGGGGATGAAAAACTGTTTTTT. Amino acids: CASSLKLVGDEKLFF.

V gene TRBV7-9 combines with J gene TRBJ2-2; 9 nucleotides align to TRBD1. V was clipped by 5 bases and J by 5 bases; unmatched bases: 9. In germline, CDR1 is SEHNR, CDR2 FQNEAQ (reference sequence). The CDR3 spans 16 residues. CDR3 region: CASSARTGASTGELFF. The CDR3, as DNA: TGTGCCAGCAGCGCTAGGACAGGGGCGAGTACCGGGGAGCTGTTTTTT.

The chain combines TRBV6-2 or TRBV6-3 with TRBJ2-3; perhaps TRBD2 as D (5 bases). V was cut by 6 bases and J by 0 bases, with 13 bases left in between. Germline V CDR1 and CDR2: MNHEY, SVGEGT. The CDR3 covers 15 residues. The CDR3 here is CASSRSGTSTDTQYF. CDR3 DNA: TGTGCCAGCAGCAGAAGCGGAACTAGCACAGATACGCAGTATTTT.

This chain connects TRBV29-1 to TRBJ1-1; a weak D match, TRBD1 (6 bases). Trimming pared 4 bases from V and 5 bases from J, leaving 17 bases between. The CDR3 loop spans 14 amino acids. CDR1 is SQVTM, CDR2 ANQGSEA, per germline. The CDR3 loop reads CSVVDYRVGTEAFF. The CDR3 DNA reads as TGCAGCGTTGTAGACTACAGGGTAGGAACTGAAGCTTTCTTT.

V is TRBV5-4 and J is TRBJ2-1, with 10 bases aligning to TRBD2. The CDR3 runs 16 residues. V was pared by 4 bases and J by 4 bases, with 8 bases of the junction left unmatched. In germline, CDR1 is SGHNT, CDR2 YYREEE (reference sequence). CDR3 in DNA: TGTGCCAGCAGCAGACTGACTAGCGGGCGTTACAATGAGCAGTTCTTC. Translation gives CASSRLTSGRYNEQFF. Full variable domain (outside the CDR3, taken from reference TRBV5-4 and TRBJ2-1): ETGVTQSPTHLIKTRGQQVTLRCSSQSGHNTVSWYQQALGQGPQFIFQYYREEENGRGNFPPRFSGLQFPNYSSELNVNALELDDSALYLCASSRLTSGRYNEQFFGPGTRLTVL.

The chain uses TRBV6-5 and TRBJ2-3, with TRBD2 identical over 8 bases. Germline V gene data show CDR1 as MNHEY and CDR2 as SVGAGI. CDR3 length: 14 amino acids. V shed 7 bases and J 2 bases; nucleotides not matched to a gene: 5. For the CDR3, the DNA is TGTGCCAGCACACGGACTAGCACCACAGATACGCAGTATTTT. It codes for CASTRTSTTDTQYF.

V is TRBV27 and J is TRBJ2-3, with D maybe TRBD2 (5 bases). V lost 5 bases and J 5 bases, leaving 11 bases between the germline ends. The CDR3 contains 13 residues. Germline values: CDR1 MNHEY, CDR2 SMNVEV (reference sequence). The DNA of the CDR3 is TGTGCCAGCAGTACCCGGGAAGGAGATACGCAGTATTTT. It is translated as CASSTREGDTQYF.

This chain connects TRBV30 to TRBJ1-2, with D perhaps TRBD1 (5 bases). Germline V CDR1 and CDR2: GTSNPN, SVGIG (reference sequence). The ends were cut back, 0 bases at V and 4 bases at J, with 12 bases in the middle. The CDR3 spans 14 residues. The CDR3 bases are TGTGCCTGGAGTGTACTAACAGGCCGCTATGGCTACACCTTC. This sequence encodes CAWSVLTGRYGYTF.

V usage is TRBV6-2 or TRBV6-3 and J usage is TRBJ1-5, with unresolved D. Per germline, CDR1 MNHEY and CDR2 SVGEGT. V lost 4 bases, J lost 6 bases, and 7 bases lay in between. The CDR3 runs to 12 residues. CDR3 nucleotide sequence: TGTGCCAGCAGTTCCACTAGTCAGCCCCAGCATTTT. Translating it yields CASSSTSQPQHF.

J is TRBJ2-3 and V is TRBV7-2; tentatively, D is TRBD2 (5 bases). Germline V CDR1 and CDR2: SGHTA, FQGNSA. There are 15 residues in the CDR3. Trimming cost V 1 base and J 3 bases, with 11 bases left between them. The CDR3: CASSLVGVWTDTQYF. The CDR3 DNA sequence: TGTGCCAGCAGCTTAGTGGGAGTTTGGACAGATACGCAGTATTTT.

The chain uses TRBV18 and TRBJ2-5, with 12 bases matching TRBD2. In germline, CDR1 is KGHSH, CDR2 LQKENI. This CDR3 has 16 residues. V dropped 1 base and J dropped 4; count of bases not matched to a gene: 4. As DNA, the CDR3 is TGTGCCAGCTCACCACGGACTAGCGGGATGAGAGAGACCCAGTACTTC. Amino acids: CASSPRTSGMRETQYF.

In regard to this clone: This CDR3 is also generated by other DNA sequences in the sample. The genes are TRBV6-4 and TRBJ1-1; D gene uncertain. Trimming pared 4 bases from V and 0 bases from J, leaving 6 bases between. The germline gives CDR1 MRHNA, CDR2 SNTAGT. The CDR3 is 13 residues long. The CDR3, as DNA: TGTGCCAGCAGTGTAGAGATGAACACTGAAGCTTTCTTT. Amino acid sequence: CASSVEMNTEAFF.

This clone has a single count. The chain is built from TRBV19 and TRBJ2-7, with 9 bases aligning to TRBD1. This CDR3 spans 15 amino acids. Looked up from germline, CDR1 is LNHDA and CDR2 is SQIVND (reference sequence). The V segment lost 6 bases and the J segment 5 bases; nucleotides outside the gene matches: 11. The chain's CDR3 is CASSPGQGILDEQYF. As DNA, the CDR3 is TGTGCCAGTAGCCCCGGACAGGGGATTTTGGACGAGCAGTACTTC. The full variable domain, in which reference TRBV19 and TRBJ2-7 provide the parts outside the CDR3, is DGGITQSPKYLFRKEGQNVTLSCEQNLNHDAMYWYRQDPGQGLRLIYYSQIVNDFQKGDIAEGYSVSREKKESFPLTVTSAQKNPTAFYLCASSPGQGILDEQYFGPGTRLTVT.

The V call is TRBV19, the J call TRBJ1-1, with D possibly matching TRBD1 (6 bases). The V end was cut by 9 bases, the J end by 5 bases, with 22 bases between. This CDR3 region has 15 residues. Germline-derived CDR1 and CDR2 are LNHDA and SQIVND (reference sequence). DNA for the CDR3: TGTGCCAGCGCCCAAAGTAAACAGGGAAGGACTGAAGCTTTCTTT. Amino acid sequence: CASAQSKQGRTEAFF.

This clone was observed a single time. The chain has TRBV11-1 and TRBJ2-3, with TRBD1 as a possible D gene (6 bases). The germline V gene encodes CDR1 SGHAT and CDR2 FQDESV (reference sequence). The CDR3 is 15 amino acids. Trimming shortened V by 1 base and J by 0 bases, and 8 bases separated the two germline ends. CDR3 nucleotides: TGTGCCAGCAGCTTAGACAGGGCTAGCACAGATACGCAGTATTTT. Its protein is CASSLDRASTDTQYF.

The rearrangement joins TRBV30 to TRBJ2-3, with 11 bases matching TRBD1. The length of the CDR3 is 16 residues. Germline values: CDR1 GTSNPN, CDR2 SVGIG (reference sequence). V shed 2 bases, J shed 4 bases, and the junction held 8 bases outside the gene matches. The CDR3 region has the DNA TGTGCCTGGAGTCACCGGACAGGGGGCTTTGCAGATACGCAGTATTTT. Translated: CAWSHRTGGFADTQYF.

The chain recombines TRBV29-1 with TRBJ2-5; TRBD1 agrees at 11 bases. The trim removed 6 bases at V and 4 bases at J, leaving 7 bases unmatched. This CDR3 spans 14 amino acids. Germline loops: CDR1 SQVTM, CDR2 ANQGSEA. The CDR3 DNA reads as TGCAGCGTGGAGGGACAGGGGGTCGGAGAGACCCAGTACTTC. This codes for CSVEGQGVGETQYF.

This clone was detected a few times. The gene calls are TRBV11-3 and TRBJ2-7, with D possibly TRBD2 on 6 matching bases. Looked up from germline, CDR1 is SGHNT and CDR2 is YENEEA. The CDR3 runs 14 residues. V lost 1 base, J lost 2 bases, and 9 bases lay in between. The DNA of the CDR3 is TGTGCCAGCAGCTTAGTTACGGGGGCCTACGAGCAGTACTTC. Protein sequence: CASSLVTGAYEQYF.

The chain is built from TRBV7-8 and TRBJ2-7, with 8 bases lining up with TRBD1. The germline V gene encodes CDR1 SGHVS and CDR2 FQNEAQ. With 5 bases clipped from V and 2 bases from J, the junction kept 11 bases outside the gene matches. The CDR3 length is 16 residues. In nucleotides, the CDR3 is TGTGCCAGCAGCGGAGAAGGTTACAGGGGGACCTACGAGCAGTACTTC. Protein product: CASSGEGYRGTYEQYF.

The chain recombines TRBV19 with TRBJ2-3; 12 nucleotides agree with TRBD1. With V trimmed by 2 bases and J by 4 bases, 10 bases remained unmatched. Germline V gene sequence: CDR1 LNHDA, CDR2 SQIVND (reference sequence). CDR3 length: 18 residues. CDR3 protein: CASSILSGTGGGSDTQYF. In DNA form, the CDR3 reads TGTGCCAGTAGTATATTGTCCGGGACAGGGGGCGGCTCAGATACGCAGTATTTT.

The chain uses TRBV4-1 and TRBJ2-1; D uncertain. The CDR3 loop spans 12 amino acids. V dropped 0 bases and J dropped 10 bases, with 7 bases sitting between them. Germline CDR1 is MGHRA and CDR2 is YSYEKL. The CDR3 DNA reads TGCGCCAGCAGCCAAGAGGTCGGGGAGCAGTTCTTC. Its translation is CASSQEVGEQFF.

The chain uses TRBV9 and TRBJ2-5; unclear D gene. The length of the CDR3 is 17 residues. CDR1 is SGDLS, CDR2 YYNGEE, per germline. Trimming removed 0 bases at V and 1 base at J, with 16 bases between. CDR3 sequence (DNA): TGTGCCAGCAGCGTAGGGAGAGTGACGTCGACCCAAGAGACCCAGTACTTC. It encodes CASSVGRVTSTQETQYF.

J is TRBJ2-7 and V is TRBV11-3; 7 positions agree with TRBD1. CDR1 SGHNT and CDR2 YENEEA come from the germline V gene. The CDR3 has 15 amino acids. V was clipped by 0 bases and J by 0 bases; unmatched bases: 2. DNA for the CDR3: TGTGCCAGCAGCTTAGAGACAGGGACCTCCTACGAGCAGTACTTC. Its protein is CASSLETGTSYEQYF.

V usage is TRBV27 and J usage is TRBJ2-1; 11 bases agree with TRBD2. With 1 base clipped from V and 2 bases from J, the junction kept 13 bases outside the gene matches. Germline assignment: CDR1 MNHEY and CDR2 SMNVEV (reference sequence). The CDR3 sequence is 20 residues long. CDR3 DNA: TGTGCCAGCAGTTTATTTTCGGGACTAGCGGCAGGGGTACCCTACAATGAGCAGTTCTTC. It codes for CASSLFSGLAAGVPYNEQFF.